Shown below are 24 T cell receptor beta chains from a single sample sequenced in a study of OX40 agonist ivuxolimab in advanced cancers. Here immunoSEQ multiplex PCR was the method, and the copy in TCRdb shows in-frame clones only, minus some. The table lists under 80,000 clones, almost 90% of them singletons. The specimen was CD4+ or CD8+ T cells sorted from blood, collected in a trial of the OX40 agonist ivuxolimab. All receptors derive from an adult with an advanced solid tumor such as melanoma, head and neck, liver or kidney cancer.

J is TRBJ2-5 and V is TRBV27; D might be TRBD1 or TRBD2, each matching 5 bases. V lost 5 bases and J lost 0, with 22 bases in between. Germline CDR1 and CDR2: MNHEY and SMNVEV (reference sequence). The CDR3 has 18 amino acids. The CDR3 here is CASSGASGRWGNQETQYF. The CDR3 DNA reads as TGTGCCAGCAGTGGGGCCTCAGGTCGATGGGGGAACCAAGAGACCCAGTACTTC.

V usage is TRBV18 and J usage is TRBJ2-1; D not resolved. The CDR3 loop spans 13 amino acids. Trimming stripped 6 bases from V and 5 bases from J, with 11 bases between. Germline V gene data show CDR1 as KGHSH and CDR2 as LQKENI. The CDR3 region has the DNA TGTGCCAGCTCGTCGGGCTCAGACAATGAGCAGTTCTTC. It translates to CASSSGSDNEQFF.

This chain uses TRBV5-5 with TRBJ1-2, with TRBD1 matching 8 bases. V was clipped by 3 bases and J by 3 bases; unmatched bases: 1. Germline V gives CDR1 SGHKS, CDR2 YYEKEE (reference sequence). This CDR3 is 13 amino acids long. In DNA, the CDR3 is TGTGCCAGCAGCTCGACAGGGGACTATGGCTACACCTTC. This translates into CASSSTGDYGYTF.

This chain joins TRBV9 and TRBJ1-2, with 7 bases aligning to TRBD1. Germline V gene data show CDR1 as SGDLS and CDR2 as YYNGEE. This CDR3 is 15 amino acids long. Germline trimming cut 3 bases from V and 5 bases from J; bases unmatched to any gene: 10. CDR3: CASSALQGRRYGYTF. CDR3 DNA: TGTGCCAGCAGCGCGTTACAGGGGCGGCGGTATGGCTACACCTTC.

CDR3 loop: CAWSQDPSGTDTQYF. The CDR3, as DNA: TGTGCCTGGAGCCAAGACCCTAGCGGGACAGATACGCAGTATTTT. V usage is TRBV30 and J usage is TRBJ2-3; TRBD2 matches at 8 bases. Germline V gives CDR1 GTSNPN, CDR2 SVGIG (reference sequence). The CDR3 extends over 15 amino acids. The junction had 8 bases not matched to a gene; V was cut back by 3 bases and J by 3 bases. Filled out from reference TRBV30 and TRBJ2-3, the complete variable domain reads SQTIHQWPATLVQPVGSPLSLECTVEGTSNPNLYWYRQAAGRGLQLLFYSVGIGQISSEVPQNLSASRPQDRQFILSSKKLLLSDSGFYLCAWSQDPSGTDTQYFGPGTRLTVL.

CDR3 residues: CASSLTGRTNTGELFF. The CDR3 DNA is TGTGCCAGCAGCTTAACGGGCAGGACCAACACCGGGGAGCTGTTTTTT. The rearrangement uses TRBV7-3 and TRBJ2-2; no clear D. CDR1 and CDR2 from the germline V gene are SGHTA and FQGTGA. This CDR3 spans 16 amino acids. The V end was cut by 0 bases, the J end by 2 bases, with 10 bases between.

V usage is TRBV28 and J usage is TRBJ1-1; TRBD1 matches at 8 bases. With V trimmed by 5 bases and J by 12 bases, 8 bases remained unmatched. Germline V gives CDR1 MDHEN, CDR2 SYDVKM. This CDR3 has 12 residues. The CDR3 loop reads CASSIRDRRSFF. In nucleotides, the CDR3 is TGTGCCAGCAGTATCCGGGACAGGAGGTCTTTCTTT.

J is TRBJ2-2 and V is TRBV27, with D unclear. This CDR3 is 16 amino acids long. The germline gives CDR1 MNHEY, CDR2 SMNVEV (reference sequence). V lost 0 bases and J 2 bases, leaving 10 bases between the germline ends. The CDR3 loop is CASSLSAGTNTGELFF. The DNA for the CDR3 is TGTGCCAGCAGTTTATCGGCCGGAACCAACACCGGGGAGCTGTTTTTT.

The genes are TRBV5-4 and TRBJ1-6, with D unresolved. This CDR3 has 13 amino acids. Between the trimmed V and J ends, which lost 1 base and 8 bases, there was a span of 7 bases. Germline values: CDR1 SGHNT, CDR2 YYREEE (reference sequence). The CDR3 protein is CASSLTAYSPLHF. In DNA form, the CDR3 reads TGTGCCAGCAGCTTGACAGCATATTCACCCCTCCACTTT.

The chain joins TRBV7-3 to TRBJ1-1; TRBD1 might be the D (6 bases). Germline V gives CDR1 SGHTA, CDR2 FQGTGA. Trimming left V 5 bases short and J 1 base short, with 11 bases between. The CDR3 extends over 14 amino acids. CDR3 DNA: TGTGCCAGCAGCCAGGGACACGCGAACACTGAAGCTTTCTTT. Protein sequence: CASSQGHANTEAFF.

In nucleotides, the CDR3 is TGTGCCAGCAGCCAAGCCGGGACTCTTGGACACTATGGCTACACCTTC. Amino acids: CASSQAGTLGHYGYTF. This sequence joins TRBV14 and TRBJ1-2, with D possibly TRBD1 on 5 matching bases. With 1 base removed from V and 3 bases from J, the gap between germline ends came to 15 bases. The length of the CDR3 is 16 residues. The germline V gene encodes CDR1 SGHDN and CDR2 FVKESK. Filled out from reference TRBV14 and TRBJ1-2, the complete variable domain reads EAGVTQFPSHSVIEKGQTVTLRCDPISGHDNLYWYRRVMGKEIKFLLHFVKESKQDESGMPNNRFLAERTGGTYSTLKVQPAELEDSGVYFCASSQAGTLGHYGYTFGSGTRLTVV.

This clone has only one observation. The chain has TRBV11-3 and TRBJ2-7; possibly TRBD2 for D (5 bases). V dropped 4 bases and J dropped 4 bases, with 8 bases sitting between them. The CDR3 contains 12 residues. The V gene's germline CDR1 is SGHNT and CDR2 YENEEA. DNA of the CDR3: TGTGCCAGCAGCTCAGGAGGATACGAGCAGTACTTC. Translation: CASSSGGYEQYF.

This rearrangement joins TRBV27 to TRBJ2-7, with 10 bases fitting TRBD1. Germline CDR1 is MNHEY and CDR2 is SMNVEV (reference sequence). V lost 5 bases to trimming and J lost 5 bases; unmatched junction nucleotides: 6. This CDR3 is 14 amino acids long. Here the CDR3 reads CASSTRDRGNEQYF. CDR3 in DNA: TGTGCCAGCAGTACCCGGGACAGGGGCAACGAGCAGTACTTC.

This clone appeared a single time. The chain has TRBV5-6 and TRBJ2-3; D perhaps matches TRBD1 (6 bases). The germline V gene encodes CDR1 SGHDT and CDR2 YYEEEE. CDR3 size: 14 residues. Trimming shortened V by 7 bases and J by 0 bases, and 12 bases separated the two germline ends. The CDR3 reads CASSPGVSTDTQYF. For the CDR3, the DNA is TGTGCCAGCTCGCCAGGGGTAAGCACAGATACGCAGTATTTT. Together with reference TRBV5-6 and TRBJ2-3, the CDR3 gives the full variable domain: DAGVTQSPTHLIKTRGQQVTLRCSPKSGHDTVSWYQQALGQGPQFIFQYYEEEERQRGNFPDRFSGHQFPNYSSELNVNALLLGDSALYLCASSPGVSTDTQYFGPGTRLTVL.

This rearrangement joins TRBV4-2 to TRBJ2-5; D is possibly TRBD1 (5 bases). V was cut by 4 bases and J by 2 bases, with 8 bases left in between. This CDR3 contains 13 residues. The germline V gene encodes CDR1 LGHNA and CDR2 YNFKEQ. CDR3 loop: CASSPTGQETQYF. The CDR3, as DNA: TGTGCCAGCAGCCCAACAGGACAAGAGACCCAGTACTTC.

The chain combines TRBV5-4 with TRBJ1-2; no reliable D call. Trimming took 0 bases from V and 7 from J, leaving 13 bases between them. This CDR3 is built from 14 residues. Looked up from germline, CDR1 is SGHNT and CDR2 is YYREEE (reference sequence). This chain's CDR3 is CASSLGRMEFGYTF. The DNA of the CDR3 is TGTGCCAGCAGCTTGGGCCGGATGGAATTTGGCTACACCTTC. The variable domain in full, completed from reference TRBV5-4 and TRBJ1-2, reads ETGVTQSPTHLIKTRGQQVTLRCSSQSGHNTVSWYQQALGQGPQFIFQYYREEENGRGNFPPRFSGLQFPNYSSELNVNALELDDSALYLCASSLGRMEFGYTFGSGTRLTVV.

The chain is built from TRBV7-8 and TRBJ2-4; TRBD2 matches at 10 bases. This CDR3 spans 19 amino acids. Germline CDR1 SGHVS, CDR2 FQNEAQ. V gave up 1 base and J gave up 3 bases; unmatched junction bases: 12. CDR3 in amino acids: CASSLERASGRLGKNIQYF. CDR3 sequence (DNA): TGTGCCAGCAGCTTAGAGCGGGCTAGCGGGAGATTGGGCAAAAACATTCAGTACTTC.

The rearrangement links TRBV19 to TRBJ1-6; D not certain. This CDR3 has 13 amino acids. Germline CDR1 LNHDA, CDR2 SQIVND (reference sequence). Trimming pared 3 bases from V and 8 bases from J, leaving 8 bases between. The DNA for the CDR3 is TGTGCCAGTAGTATTAACCAAGATTCACCCCTCCACTTT. Its translation is CASSINQDSPLHF.

Only one count was recorded for this clone. This chain connects TRBV25-1 to TRBJ2-5, with D possibly TRBD2 on 6 matching bases. Between the trimmed V and J ends, which lost 3 bases and 3 bases, there was a span of 11 bases. Germline V gene sequence: CDR1 MGHDK, CDR2 SYGVNS. This CDR3 is 14 amino acids long. The CDR3 coding sequence is TGTGCCAGCAGTGATGCGGGGTTCAAAGAGACCCAGTACTTC. Amino acid sequence: CASSDAGFKETQYF.

In DNA form, the CDR3 reads TGTGCCATCAGTGGGGGGAGTGAAAAACTGTTTTTT. Protein sequence: CAISGGSEKLFF. V gene TRBV10-3 combines with J gene TRBJ1-4; a weak D match, TRBD1 (5 bases). The CDR3 length is 12 residues. Per the germline V gene, CDR1 is ENHRY and CDR2 is SYGVKD. V lost 4 bases, J lost 7 bases, and 7 bases lay in between.

J is TRBJ1-1 and V is TRBV10-3; TRBD1 matches 8 bases. The V gene end was trimmed by 3 bases and the J gene end by 3 bases; junction bases not matched to a gene: 6. CDR1 is ENHRY and CDR2 is SYGVKD in the germline V gene. CDR3 length: 15 amino acids. In nucleotides, the CDR3 is TGTGCCATCAGTGATCAGGACAGGGCGGACACTGAAGCTTTCTTT. Residues: CAISDQDRADTEAFF.

Only one count was recorded for this clone. The V gene is TRBV28, the J gene TRBJ2-7; 13 bases align to TRBD2. Per germline, CDR1 MDHEN and CDR2 SYDVKM. V shed 6 bases and J 1 base; nucleotides not matched to a gene: 18. The CDR3 length is 20 residues. CDR3: CASSSRPVPGGLAGSYEQYF. The CDR3 DNA reads TGTGCCAGCAGCAGCCGCCCCGTCCCTGGGGGACTAGCGGGGTCCTACGAGCAGTACTTC.

The chain carries TRBV14 and TRBJ2-5; D remains unclear. The germline gives CDR1 SGHDN, CDR2 FVKESK. The germline V and J ends were trimmed by 1 base and 13 bases, with 13 bases remaining between them. This CDR3 region has 12 residues. The CDR3 here is CASSQGRAGVYF. The CDR3 nucleotides read TGTGCCAGCAGCCAAGGACGGGCCGGCGTGTACTTC.

J is TRBJ2-7 and V is TRBV20-1; D unresolved. Germline CDR1 is DFQATT and CDR2 is SNEGSKA (reference sequence). The germline V and J ends were trimmed by 0 bases and 3 bases, with 3 bases remaining between them. The CDR3 is made up of 11 amino acids. Written as DNA, the CDR3 is TGCAGTGCTAGAGACCACTACGAGCAGTACTTC. Its translation: CSARDHYEQYF.